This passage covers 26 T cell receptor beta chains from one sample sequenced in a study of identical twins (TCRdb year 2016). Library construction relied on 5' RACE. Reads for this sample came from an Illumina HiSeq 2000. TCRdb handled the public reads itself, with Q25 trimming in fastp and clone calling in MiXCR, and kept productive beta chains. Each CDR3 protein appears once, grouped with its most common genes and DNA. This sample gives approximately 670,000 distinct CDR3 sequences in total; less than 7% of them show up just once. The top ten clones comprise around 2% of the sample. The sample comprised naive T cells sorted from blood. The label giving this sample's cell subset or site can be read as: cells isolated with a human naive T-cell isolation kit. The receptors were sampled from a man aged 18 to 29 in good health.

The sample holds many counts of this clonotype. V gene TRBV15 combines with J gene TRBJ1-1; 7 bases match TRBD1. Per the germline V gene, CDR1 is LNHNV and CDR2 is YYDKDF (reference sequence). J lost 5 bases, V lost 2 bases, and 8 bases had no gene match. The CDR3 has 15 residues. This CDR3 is CATSRPNRGGTEAFF. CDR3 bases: TGTGCCACCAGCAGACCTAACAGGGGAGGAACTGAAGCTTTCTTT.

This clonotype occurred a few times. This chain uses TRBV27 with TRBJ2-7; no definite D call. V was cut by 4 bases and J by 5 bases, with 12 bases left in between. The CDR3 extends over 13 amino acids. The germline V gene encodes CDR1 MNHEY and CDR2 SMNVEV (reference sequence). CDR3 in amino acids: CASSYTKGDEQYV. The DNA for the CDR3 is TGTGCCAGCAGTTATACGAAGGGCGACGAGCAGTACGTC.

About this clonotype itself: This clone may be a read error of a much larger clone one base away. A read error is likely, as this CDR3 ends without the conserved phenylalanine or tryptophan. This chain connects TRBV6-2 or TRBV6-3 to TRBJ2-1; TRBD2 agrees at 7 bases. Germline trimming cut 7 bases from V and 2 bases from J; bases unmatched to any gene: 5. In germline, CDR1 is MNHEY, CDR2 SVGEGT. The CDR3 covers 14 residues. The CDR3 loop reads CASKAGRAYNEQFS. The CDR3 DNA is TGTGCCAGCAAAGCGGGACGGGCCTACAATGAGCAGTTCTCC.

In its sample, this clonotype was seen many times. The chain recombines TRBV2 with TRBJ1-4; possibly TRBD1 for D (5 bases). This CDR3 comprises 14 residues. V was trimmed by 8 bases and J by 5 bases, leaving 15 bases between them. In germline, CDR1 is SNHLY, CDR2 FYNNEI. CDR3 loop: CASWDGLGNEKLFF. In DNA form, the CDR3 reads TGTGCCAGCTGGGACGGCCTCGGAAATGAAAAACTGTTTTTT.

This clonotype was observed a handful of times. CDR3 region: CASSQRRWRASSYNEQFF. The CDR3 DNA follows: TGCGCCAGCAGCCAGCGAAGGTGGCGGGCTAGCTCCTACAATGAGCAGTTCTTC. The chain joins TRBV5-1 to TRBJ2-1; a weak D match, TRBD2 (5 bases). This CDR3 region has 18 residues. V was shortened by 4 bases and J by 0 bases, with 20 bases between the two germline ends. Germline CDR1 SGHRS, CDR2 YFSETQ.

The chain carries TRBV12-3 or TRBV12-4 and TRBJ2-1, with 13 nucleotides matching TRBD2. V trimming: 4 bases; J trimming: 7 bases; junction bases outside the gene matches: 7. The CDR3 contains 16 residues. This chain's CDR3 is CASSSLLAGGSNEQFF. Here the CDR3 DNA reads TGTGCCAGCAGTTCCCTACTAGCGGGAGGGAGTAATGAGCAGTTCTTC.

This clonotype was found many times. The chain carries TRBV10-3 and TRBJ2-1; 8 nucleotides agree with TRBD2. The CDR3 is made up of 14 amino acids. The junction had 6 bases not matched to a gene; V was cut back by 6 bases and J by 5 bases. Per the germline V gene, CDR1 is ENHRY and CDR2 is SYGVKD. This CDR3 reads CAIRERESHNEQFF. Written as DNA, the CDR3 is TGTGCCATCAGAGAGCGGGAGAGTCACAATGAGCAGTTCTTC.

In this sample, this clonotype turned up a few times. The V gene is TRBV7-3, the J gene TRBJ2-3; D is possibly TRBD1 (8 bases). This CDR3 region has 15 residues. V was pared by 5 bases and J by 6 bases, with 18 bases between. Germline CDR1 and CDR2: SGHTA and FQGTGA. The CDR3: CASSRTGGGLDTQYF. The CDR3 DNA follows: TGTGCCAGCAGCCGTACAGGGGGGGGTTTGGATACGCAGTATTTT.

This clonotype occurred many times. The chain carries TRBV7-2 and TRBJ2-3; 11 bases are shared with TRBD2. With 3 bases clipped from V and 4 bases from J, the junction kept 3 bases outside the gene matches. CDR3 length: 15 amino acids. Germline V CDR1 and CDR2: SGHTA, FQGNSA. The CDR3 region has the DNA TGTGCCAGCAGCTTCCTAGCGGGAGGTCCAGATACGCAGTATTTT. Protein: CASSFLAGGPDTQYF.

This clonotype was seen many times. CDR3 bases: TGTGCCAGCAGCTCAGGACTAGCGGTAGCCAAAAACATTCAGTACTTC. Encoded protein: CASSSGLAVAKNIQYF. This sequence joins TRBV11-2 and TRBJ2-4; 10 nucleotides line up with TRBD2. The CDR3 is 16 residues long. J lost 0 bases, V lost 4 bases, and 3 bases had no gene match. The germline CDR1 and CDR2 sequences are SGHAT and FQNNGV.

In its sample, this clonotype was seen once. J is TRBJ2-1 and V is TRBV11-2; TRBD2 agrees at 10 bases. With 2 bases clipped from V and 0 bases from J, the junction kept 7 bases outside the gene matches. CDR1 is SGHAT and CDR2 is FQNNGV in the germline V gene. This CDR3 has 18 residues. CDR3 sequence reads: CASSLKVLAGHSYNEQFF. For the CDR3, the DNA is TGTGCCAGCAGCTTAAAGGTACTAGCGGGACACTCCTACAATGAGCAGTTCTTC.

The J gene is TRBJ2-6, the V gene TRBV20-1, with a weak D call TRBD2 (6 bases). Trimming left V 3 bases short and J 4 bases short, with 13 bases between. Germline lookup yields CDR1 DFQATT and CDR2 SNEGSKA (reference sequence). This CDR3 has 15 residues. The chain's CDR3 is CSASAGSSGANVLTF. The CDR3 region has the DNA TGCAGTGCTAGTGCGGGGTCGAGCGGGGCCAACGTCCTGACTTTC.

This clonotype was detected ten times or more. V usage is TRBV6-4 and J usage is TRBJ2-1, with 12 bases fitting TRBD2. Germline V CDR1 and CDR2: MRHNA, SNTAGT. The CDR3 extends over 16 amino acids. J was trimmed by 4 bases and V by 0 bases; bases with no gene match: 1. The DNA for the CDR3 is TGTGCCAGCAGTGACTCAACTAGCGGGAGGTACAATGAGCAGTTCTTC. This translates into CASSDSTSGRYNEQFF.

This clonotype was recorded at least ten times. The CDR3 region is CASSRDRGSYNEQFF. The CDR3 coding sequence is TGTGCCAGCAGCCGCGACAGGGGATCTTACAATGAGCAGTTCTTC. The rearrangement joins TRBV7-3 to TRBJ2-1; 8 bases line up with TRBD1. V gave up 5 bases and J gave up 4 bases; unmatched junction bases: 7. Germline V lookup: CDR1 SGHTA, CDR2 FQGTGA. The CDR3 loop spans 15 amino acids.

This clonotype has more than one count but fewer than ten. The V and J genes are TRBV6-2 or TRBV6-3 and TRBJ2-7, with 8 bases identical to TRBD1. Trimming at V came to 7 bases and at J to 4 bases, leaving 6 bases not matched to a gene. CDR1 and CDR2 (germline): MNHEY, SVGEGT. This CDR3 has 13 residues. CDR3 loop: CASNLDRAYEQYF. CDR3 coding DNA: TGTGCCAGCAACCTGGACAGGGCTTACGAGCAGTACTTC.

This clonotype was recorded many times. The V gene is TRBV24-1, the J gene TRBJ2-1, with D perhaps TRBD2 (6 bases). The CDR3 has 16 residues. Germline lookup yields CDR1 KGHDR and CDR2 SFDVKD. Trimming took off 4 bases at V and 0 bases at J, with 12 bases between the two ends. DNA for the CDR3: TGTGCCACCAGTGACCCGGACGGGAGCTCCTACAATGAGCAGTTCTTC. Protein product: CATSDPDGSSYNEQFF.

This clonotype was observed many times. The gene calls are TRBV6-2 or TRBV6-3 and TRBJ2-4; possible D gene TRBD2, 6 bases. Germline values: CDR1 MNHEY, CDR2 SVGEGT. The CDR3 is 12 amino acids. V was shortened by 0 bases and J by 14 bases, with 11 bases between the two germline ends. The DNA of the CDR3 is TGTGCCAGCAGTTACTCGGGGAGGAAGGAGTACTTC. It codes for CASSYSGRKEYF.

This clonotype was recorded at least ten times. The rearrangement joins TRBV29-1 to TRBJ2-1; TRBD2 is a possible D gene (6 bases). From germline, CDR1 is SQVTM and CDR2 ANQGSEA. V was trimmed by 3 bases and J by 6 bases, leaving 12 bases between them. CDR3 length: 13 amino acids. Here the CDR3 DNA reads TGCAGCGTTGATAAGGTGGGAGGCAATGAGCAGTTCTTC. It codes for CSVDKVGGNEQFF.

CDR3 nucleotide sequence: TGTGCCAGCAGCCAAGTAGGACGGACAGGGGTCCCCAACATGAACACTGAAGCTTTCTTT. It yields the protein CASSQVGRTGVPNMNTEAFF. The chain joins TRBV4-2 to TRBJ1-1; 9 nucleotides match TRBD1. With 1 base clipped from V and 0 bases from J, the junction kept 15 bases outside the gene matches. The CDR3 consists of 20 residues. CDR1 LGHNA and CDR2 YNFKEQ come from the germline V gene.

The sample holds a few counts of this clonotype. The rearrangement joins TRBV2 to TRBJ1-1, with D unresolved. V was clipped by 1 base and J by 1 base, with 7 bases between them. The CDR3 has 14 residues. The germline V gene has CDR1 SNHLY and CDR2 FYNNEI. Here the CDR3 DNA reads TGTGCCAGCAGTGAAGGACTTGGGAACACTGAAGCTTTCTTT. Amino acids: CASSEGLGNTEAFF.

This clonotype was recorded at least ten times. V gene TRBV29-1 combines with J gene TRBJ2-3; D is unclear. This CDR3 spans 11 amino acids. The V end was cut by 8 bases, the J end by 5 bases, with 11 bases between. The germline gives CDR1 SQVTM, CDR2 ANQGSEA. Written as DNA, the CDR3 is TGCAGCTCGTGGGTGGGAGATACGCAGTATTTT. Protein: CSSWVGDTQYF.

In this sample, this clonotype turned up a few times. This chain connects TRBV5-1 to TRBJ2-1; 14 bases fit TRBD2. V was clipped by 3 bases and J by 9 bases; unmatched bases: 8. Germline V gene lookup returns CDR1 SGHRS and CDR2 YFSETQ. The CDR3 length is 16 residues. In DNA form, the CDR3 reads TGCGCCAGCAGCTCTGCCGGGACTAGCGGGAGAGGTGAGCAGTTCTTC. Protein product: CASSSAGTSGRGEQFF. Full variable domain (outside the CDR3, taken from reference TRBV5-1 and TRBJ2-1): KAGVTQTPRYLIKTRGQQVTLSCSPISGHRSVSWYQQTPGQGLQFLFEYFSETQRNKGNFPGRFSGRQFSNSRSEMNVSTLELGDSALYLCASSSAGTSGRGEQFFGPGTRLTVL.

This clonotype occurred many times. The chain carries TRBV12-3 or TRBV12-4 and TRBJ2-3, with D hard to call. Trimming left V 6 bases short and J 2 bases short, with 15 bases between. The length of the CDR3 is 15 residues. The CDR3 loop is CASRIPGLDTDTQYF. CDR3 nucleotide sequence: TGTGCCAGCAGAATTCCGGGCCTGGACACAGATACGCAGTATTTT.

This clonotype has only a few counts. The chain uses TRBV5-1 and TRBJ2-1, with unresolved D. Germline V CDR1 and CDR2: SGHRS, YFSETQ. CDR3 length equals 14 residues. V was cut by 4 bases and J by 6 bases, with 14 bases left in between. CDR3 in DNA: TGCGCCAGCAGCGGATGGATCGGATTCAATGAGCAGTTCTTC. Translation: CASSGWIGFNEQFF.

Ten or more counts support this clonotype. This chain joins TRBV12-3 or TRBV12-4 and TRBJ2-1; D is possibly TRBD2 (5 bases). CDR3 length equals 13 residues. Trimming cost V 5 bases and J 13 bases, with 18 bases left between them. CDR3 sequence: CASSRSGVPPQFF. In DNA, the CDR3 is TGTGCCAGCAGTCGATCCGGGGTTCCACCCCAGTTCTTC.

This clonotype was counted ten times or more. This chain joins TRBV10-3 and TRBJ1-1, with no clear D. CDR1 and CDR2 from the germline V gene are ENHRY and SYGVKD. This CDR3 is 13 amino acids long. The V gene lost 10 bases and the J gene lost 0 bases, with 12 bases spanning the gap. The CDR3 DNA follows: TGTGCCACCTGCCCGCGGATGAACACTGAAGCTTTCTTT. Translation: CATCPRMNTEAFF.